This entry lists 2 T cell receptor beta chains sequenced from one sample in a study of T cell changes during pregnancy in multiple sclerosis. Produced via immunoSEQ multiplex PCR; TCRdb's table is partial and in-frame only. The repertoire consists of under 55,000 clones, with approximately 94% occurring once and the leading ten covering around 0.4%. The specimen was CD4+ T cells from peripheral blood mononuclear cells, collected before pregnancy. These receptor sequences come from a female donor with multiple sclerosis, enrolled in a pregnancy study.

V is TRBV29-1 and J is TRBJ1-1, with 8 bases matching TRBD1. The trim removed 7 bases at V and 2 bases at J, leaving 15 bases unmatched. The CDR3 has 16 amino acids. CDR1 SQVTM and CDR2 ANQGSEA come from the germline V gene. CDR3 protein: CSAERDRRIVNTEAFF. CDR3 nucleotides: TGCAGCGCCGAAAGGGACAGGAGAATTGTTAACACTGAAGCTTTCTTT.

The chain couples TRBV28 to TRBJ2-1, with D maybe TRBD1 (5 bases). With 4 bases removed from V and 3 bases from J, the gap between germline ends came to 13 bases. CDR3 length: 15 residues. Germline V CDR1 and CDR2: MDHEN, SYDVKM. CDR3 loop: CASSSLGQGYNEQFF. The CDR3 DNA follows: TGTGCCAGCAGTTCACTGGGGCAGGGCTACAATGAGCAGTTCTTC.